The 26 T cell receptor beta chains in this list originate from one sample, sequenced in a study of cytotoxic CD8 clonotypes in ibrutinib-treated CLL. Profiled with immunoSEQ multiplex PCR; TCRdb holds only in-frame clones, not every one. The sample contains about 50,000 clones, 57% of which appear only once. The sequencing used PBMCs, collected after 24 months of ibrutinib treatment. The receptors shown here come from a human donor with chronic lymphocytic leukemia.

This clone was counted only a few times. The chain has TRBV10-3 and TRBJ1-4; TRBD1 might be the D (5 bases). CDR3 length equals 16 residues. CDR1 is ENHRY, CDR2 SYGVKD, per germline. V was trimmed by 3 bases and J by 2 bases, leaving 13 bases between them. The CDR3: CAISDRDRPTNEKLFF. In nucleotides, the CDR3 is TGTGCCATCAGTGACCGCGACAGACCCACTAATGAAAAACTGTTTTTT.

The chain combines TRBV6-1 with TRBJ1-1, with D hard to call. Germline loops: CDR1 MNHNS, CDR2 SASEGT. V lost 5 bases to trimming and J lost 3 bases, with 13 bases between them. This CDR3 is 14 amino acids long. CDR3 sequence: CASSWFPGHTEAFF. CDR3 DNA sequence: TGTGCCAGCAGTTGGTTTCCCGGACACACTGAAGCTTTCTTT.

This clone appeared a few times. The rearrangement links TRBV19 to TRBJ2-1, with a tentative D call TRBD2 (6 bases). V was clipped by 3 bases and J by 6 bases, with 18 bases between them. The CDR3 is 16 amino acids. Per germline, CDR1 LNHDA and CDR2 SQIVND (reference sequence). The CDR3 DNA reads as TGTGCCAGTAGTATTTGGAGGCCCGGGGGTTCCAATGAGCAGTTCTTC. Protein sequence: CASSIWRPGGSNEQFF.

This chain links TRBV6-1 with TRBJ1-6; perhaps TRBD1 as D (5 bases). The V end lost 1 base, the J end lost 3 bases, and 10 bases lay between the germline ends. This CDR3 is built from 16 residues. Germline V gene sequence: CDR1 MNHNS, CDR2 SASEGT. CDR3: CASSEEGRFYNSPLHF. CDR3 coding DNA: TGTGCCAGCAGTGAAGAGGGACGGTTCTATAATTCACCCCTCCACTTT.

V and J are TRBV6-5 and TRBJ2-7, with D perhaps matching TRBD2 (5 bases). The length of the CDR3 is 16 residues. The germline V gene encodes CDR1 MNHEY and CDR2 SVGAGI. V lost 2 bases, J lost 4 bases, and 18 bases lay in between. CDR3 in DNA: TGTGCCAGCAGTTACCCCTTCCCCAGAGGACTTTACGAGCAGTACTTC. Amino acids: CASSYPFPRGLYEQYF.

The chain employs TRBV4-2 and TRBJ1-2; 9 bases line up with TRBD1. The V gene's germline CDR1 is LGHNA and CDR2 YNFKEQ. The CDR3 is made up of 16 amino acids. The V and J ends lost 4 bases and 4 bases, in that order; junction bases with no gene match: 10. CDR3 sequence: CASSPGGTGSLYGYTF. CDR3 DNA sequence: TGTGCCAGCAGCCCGGGAGGGACAGGGTCTCTCTATGGCTACACCTTC.

This clone was detected ten times or more. The V gene is TRBV27, the J gene TRBJ1-5; D unresolved. Germline CDR1 is MNHEY and CDR2 is SMNVEV (reference sequence). V dropped 1 base and J dropped 4 bases, with 5 bases sitting between them. This CDR3 region has 13 residues. For the CDR3, the DNA is TGTGCCAGCAGTTTATTCCCAAATCAGCCCCAGCATTTT. Protein: CASSLFPNQPQHF.

The chain has TRBV7-6 and TRBJ2-1; D is uncertain. Trimming removed 2 bases at V and 2 bases at J, with 10 bases between. The CDR3 runs to 15 residues. Germline V gene lookup returns CDR1 SGHVS and CDR2 FNYEAQ. The CDR3 DNA follows: TGTGCCAGCAGCTTACCCCCAGCAACCTACAATGAGCAGTTCTTC. It yields the protein CASSLPPATYNEQFF.

The V call is TRBV7-8, the J call TRBJ2-7; no definite D call. From germline, CDR1 is SGHVS and CDR2 FQNEAQ. V was cut by 1 base and J by 0 bases, with 10 bases left in between. This CDR3 has 15 residues. In DNA, the CDR3 is TGTGCCAGCAGCTTAGAATTGGGTAGCTCCTACGAGCAGTACTTC. Protein: CASSLELGSSYEQYF.

The chain links TRBV2 to TRBJ1-1, with a weak D call TRBD1 (5 bases). Germline CDR1 reads SNHLY; CDR2 reads FYNNEI. V was clipped by 0 bases and J by 5 bases, with 22 bases between them. The CDR3 has 18 residues. CDR3 in DNA: TGTGCCAGCAGTGAAGCGCTCCAAAGCCGGGCCTGGGGGACTGAAGCTTTCTTT. It codes for CASSEALQSRAWGTEAFF.

This clone is a singleton in its sample. V gene TRBV15 combines with J gene TRBJ2-5; TRBD2 matches 13 bases. V shed 6 bases, J shed 5 bases, and the junction held 3 bases outside the gene matches. CDR1 and CDR2 from the germline V gene are LNHNV and YYDKDF (reference sequence). The CDR3 consists of 14 residues. The CDR3 DNA reads as TGTGCCACCAGTCCGGGACTAGCGGGGGAGACCCAGTACTTC. Encoded protein: CATSPGLAGETQYF. The whole variable domain, remainder taken from reference TRBV15 and TRBJ2-5, is DAMVIQNPRYQVTQFGKPVTLSCSQTLNHNVMYWYQQKSSQAPKLLFHYYDKDFNNEADTPDNFQSRRPNTSFCFLDIRSPGLGDTAMYLCATSPGLAGETQYFGPGTRLLVL.

This clone was seen a handful of times. The J gene is TRBJ2-7, the V gene TRBV11-2; D ambiguous. The V and J ends lost 5 bases and 3 bases respectively, with 11 bases between them. The germline V gene has CDR1 SGHAT and CDR2 FQNNGV. The CDR3 has 13 amino acids. CDR3 bases: TGTGCCAGCAGCAAGGGTTGGAACTACGAGCAGTACTTC. Its protein is CASSKGWNYEQYF.

The chain combines TRBV5-1 with TRBJ2-7, with a possible D match to TRBD1 (5 bases). V was pared by 5 bases and J by 5 bases, with 14 bases between. The CDR3 contains 13 residues. The germline gives CDR1 SGHRS, CDR2 YFSETQ. The CDR3, as DNA: TGCGCCAGCAGGCGGCAGGGCGTCGACGAGCAGTACTTC. It translates to CASRRQGVDEQYF.

The CDR3 sequence is CASSARDRGLVGEQFF. The CDR3 DNA is TGTGCCAGCAGTGCTAGGGACAGGGGGCTAGTGGGTGAGCAGTTCTTC. The V gene is TRBV6-1, the J gene TRBJ2-1; 12 bases are a match to TRBD1. The CDR3 is made up of 16 amino acids. CDR1 MNHNS and CDR2 SASEGT come from the germline V gene. V lost 4 bases to trimming and J lost 9 bases; unmatched junction nucleotides: 10.

The chain is built from TRBV5-1 and TRBJ1-2, with D tentatively TRBD1 (6 bases). Trimming shortened V by 6 bases and J by 8 bases, and 20 bases separated the two germline ends. Germline loops: CDR1 SGHRS, CDR2 YFSETQ. CDR3 length: 14 residues. In nucleotides, the CDR3 is TGCGCCAGCAATAAGGACATTTACAGGGTCGGCTACACCTTC. It codes for CASNKDIYRVGYTF.

The sample holds one count of this clone. This chain connects TRBV6-6 to TRBJ2-3, with D tentatively TRBD1 (5 bases). Germline V CDR1 and CDR2: MNHNY, SVGAGI (reference sequence). This CDR3 spans 14 amino acids. Trimming removed 2 bases at V and 3 bases at J, with 9 bases between. In DNA form, the CDR3 reads TGTGCCAGCAGTTACCGGACACGGACAGATACGCAGTATTTT. It yields the protein CASSYRTRTDTQYF.

This clone was recorded a few times. The chain combines TRBV6-5 with TRBJ1-1, with D unclear. The V end lost 4 bases, the J end lost 2 bases, and 8 bases lay between the germline ends. From germline, CDR1 is MNHEY and CDR2 SVGAGI. CDR3 length: 13 residues. The DNA of the CDR3 is TGTGCCAGCAGTTCACGGCCTAACACTGAAGCTTTCTTT. It codes for CASSSRPNTEAFF.

Ten or more counts support this clone. V usage is TRBV29-1 and J usage is TRBJ2-7; no reliable D call. The V end was cut by 3 bases, the J end by 0 bases, with 6 bases between. This CDR3 has 12 amino acids. CDR1 SQVTM and CDR2 ANQGSEA come from the germline V gene. The CDR3 reads CSVESYSYEQYF. The DNA of the CDR3 is TGCAGCGTTGAGAGCTACTCCTACGAGCAGTACTTC.

The chain couples TRBV15 to TRBJ1-3; D is uncertain. Germline lookup yields CDR1 LNHNV and CDR2 YYDKDF (reference sequence). The CDR3 consists of 14 residues. Trimming stripped 0 bases from V and 8 bases from J, with 11 bases between. CDR3 bases: TGTGCCACCAGCAGAGATGGCCCCCCCGACACCATATATTTT. Encoded protein: CATSRDGPPDTIYF.

The rearrangement uses TRBV5-1 and TRBJ2-6, with TRBD1 matching 9 bases. V trimming: 4 bases; J trimming: 2 bases; junction bases outside the gene matches: 13. From germline, CDR1 is SGHRS and CDR2 YFSETQ. This CDR3 spans 19 amino acids. As DNA, the CDR3 is TGCGCCAGCAGCCCGGTTGGTGGTACAGGGGGCGCTGGGGCCAACGTCCTGACTTTC. Its translation: CASSPVGGTGGAGANVLTF.

The chain carries TRBV5-1 and TRBJ2-7; D gene uncertain. The CDR3 contains 15 residues. Germline V gene sequence: CDR1 SGHRS, CDR2 YFSETQ. Trimming removed 2 bases from V and 2 bases from J, with 14 bases in between. The CDR3 here is CASSFLTGSPYEQYF. The CDR3 DNA reads TGCGCCAGCAGCTTCCTAACCGGGTCCCCCTACGAGCAGTACTTC.

The chain has TRBV2 and TRBJ1-4, with D maybe TRBD1 (6 bases). Germline CDR1 and CDR2: SNHLY and FYNNEI. CDR3 length: 18 amino acids. V was clipped by 7 bases and J by 0 bases, with 21 bases between them. CDR3 in amino acids: CASNPLGGTSSTNEKLFF. CDR3 DNA sequence: TGTGCCAGCAATCCATTGGGGGGCACCTCGTCAACTAATGAAAAACTGTTTTTT.

The chain employs TRBV29-1 and TRBJ1-2; the D gene is possibly TRBD1 (6 bases). The germline V and J ends were trimmed by 7 bases and 8 bases, with 17 bases remaining between them. Per the germline V gene, CDR1 is SQVTM and CDR2 is ANQGSEA. The CDR3 is made up of 12 amino acids. CDR3 in DNA: TGCAGCGCGAGGGGGGCCGAACCCGGCTACACCTTC. Its translation: CSARGAEPGYTF.

The V call is TRBV6-1, the J call TRBJ1-1, with no clear D. This CDR3 has 13 residues. V gave up 5 bases and J gave up 1 base, with 8 bases separating them. Germline CDR1 reads MNHNS; CDR2 reads SASEGT. The CDR3 sequence: CASSITENTEAFF. The CDR3 DNA follows: TGTGCCAGCAGTATCACAGAGAACACTGAAGCTTTCTTT.

The chain links TRBV13 to TRBJ2-5, with D perhaps matching TRBD1 (6 bases). V was clipped by 3 bases and J by 6 bases, with 11 bases between them. The CDR3 runs 13 residues. Germline lookup yields CDR1 PRHDT and CDR2 FYEKMQ (reference sequence). This CDR3 is CASSFKDRQTQYF. The CDR3, as DNA: TGTGCCAGCAGCTTTAAGGACAGACAGACCCAGTACTTC.

The CDR3 sequence: CASSVTQTGDSYGYTF. CDR3 nucleotide sequence: TGCGCCAGCAGCGTGACGCAGACAGGGGACAGCTATGGCTACACCTTC. This chain connects TRBV5-1 to TRBJ1-2, with TRBD1 matching 8 bases. Germline-derived CDR1 and CDR2 are SGHRS and YFSETQ. V lost 4 bases to trimming and J lost 4 bases; unmatched junction nucleotides: 12. The CDR3 loop spans 16 amino acids.